This is a list of T cell receptor beta chains from one sample in a study of cytomegalovirus exposure and HLA in healthy donors. Data came from immunoSEQ multiplex PCR; TCRdb stores just in-frame clones and leaves some out. This sample carries 95,000 to 150,000 clones, just over 65% of them seen once, and the ten largest clones take more than 1.5%. Sequencing was carried out using PBMCs. Every receptor here comes from a man younger than 35 in good health and CMV-seronegative. Both conserved end residues are part of each CDR3. The order of the fields is J gene, V gene, D gene, clone size, CDR3 DNA, CDR3 protein. D genes are given only for firm matches. Size is stated for part of the rows, as once, few or many counts, or as a class when the clone is expanded.

J gene: TRBJ1-1
V gene: TRBV27
D gene: .
clone size: .
CDR3 DNA: TGTGCCAGCAGCCGGCCGCAGGACACTGAAGCTTTCTTT
CDR3 protein: CASSRPQDTEAFF

J gene: TRBJ2-2
V gene: TRBV7-9
D gene: .
clone size: .
CDR3 DNA: TGTGCCAGCAGCAAGACAGGCCACGAAGGCACCGGGGAGCTGTTTTTT
CDR3 protein: CASSKTGHEGTGELFF

J gene: TRBJ1-1
V gene: TRBV29-1
D gene: TRBD1
clone size: .
CDR3 DNA: TGCAGCGTTAAGCCGGGACAGAGGAACACTGAAGCTTTCTTT
CDR3 protein: CSVKPGQRNTEAFF

J gene: TRBJ2-7
V gene: TRBV2
D gene: TRBD2
clone size: .
CDR3 DNA: TGTGCCAGCAGCGGGACTAGCGGGAGTCCCCCCACCTACGAGCAGTACTTC
CDR3 protein: CASSGTSGSPPTYEQYF

J gene: TRBJ2-7
V gene: TRBV28
D gene: .
clone size: .
CDR3 DNA: TGTGCCAGCAGCCTAGACTCCTACGAGCAGTACTTC
CDR3 protein: CASSLDSYEQYF

J gene: TRBJ2-1
V gene: TRBV19
D gene: TRBD1
clone size: few
CDR3 DNA: TGTGCCAGTAGTAGACGACCGGGACAGGGGGCTTACAATGAGCAGTTCTTC
CDR3 protein: CASSRRPGQGAYNEQFF

J gene: TRBJ1-5
V gene: TRBV4-1
D gene: TRBD1
clone size: .
CDR3 DNA: TGCGCCAGCAGCCACGAAGACAGGGACGGCCAGCCCCAGCATTTT
CDR3 protein: CASSHEDRDGQPQHF

J gene: TRBJ2-7
V gene: TRBV6-6
D gene: TRBD1
clone size: .
CDR3 DNA: TGTGCCAGCGGGGATAGGGGGCGTAGCAGACACGAGCAGTACTTC
CDR3 protein: CASGDRGRSRHEQYF

J gene: TRBJ1-2
V gene: TRBV28
D gene: .
clone size: .
CDR3 DNA: TGTGCCAGCAGTTTCAGGGCGAGTGGCTACACCTTC
CDR3 protein: CASSFRASGYTF

J gene: TRBJ1-1
V gene: TRBV12-5
D gene: .
clone size: .
CDR3 DNA: TGTGCTAGTGTGCGGTATGGTGAAGCTTTCTTT
CDR3 protein: CASVRYGEAFF

J gene: TRBJ2-7
V gene: TRBV7-8
D gene: .
clone size: .
CDR3 DNA: TGTGCCAGCAGCTTATCAGCAGGCGCCTACTCCTACGAGCAGTACTTC
CDR3 protein: CASSLSAGAYSYEQYF

J gene: TRBJ2-1
V gene: TRBV19
D gene: TRBD2
clone size: .
CDR3 DNA: TGTGCCAGTAGTATTCGCGGGAGGGCTGGCTACAATGAGCAGTTCTTC
CDR3 protein: CASSIRGRAGYNEQFF

J gene: TRBJ1-1
V gene: TRBV28
D gene: .
clone size: .
CDR3 DNA: TGTGCCAGCAGTCCAGCCGGGGTTGTGAGGACTGAAGCTTTCTTT
CDR3 protein: CASSPAGVVRTEAFF

J gene: TRBJ2-1
V gene: TRBV7-9
D gene: .
clone size: .
CDR3 DNA: TGTGCCAGCAGCCCTATGGGGGGAATGAATGATGAGCAGTTCTTC
CDR3 protein: CASSPMGGMNDEQFF

J gene: TRBJ1-6
V gene: TRBV28
D gene: .
clone size: .
CDR3 DNA: TGTGCCAGCAGTTTTGGGGGGACGGGGAGTTATAATTCACCCCTCCACTTT
CDR3 protein: CASSFGGTGSYNSPLHF

J gene: TRBJ1-6
V gene: TRBV6-1
D gene: .
clone size: .
CDR3 DNA: TGTGCCAGCAGTGAACAGGATAATTCACCCCTCCACTTT
CDR3 protein: CASSEQDNSPLHF

J gene: TRBJ2-7
V gene: TRBV6-5
D gene: TRBD1
clone size: .
CDR3 DNA: TGTGCCAGCAGTTTCGGGACAGATTACGAGCAGTACTTC
CDR3 protein: CASSFGTDYEQYF

J gene: TRBJ2-7
V gene: TRBV30
D gene: TRBD2
clone size: .
CDR3 DNA: TGTGCCTGGACAAAGCGGGGGAGCGGCGAGCAGTACTTC
CDR3 protein: CAWTKRGSGEQYF

J gene: TRBJ2-7
V gene: TRBV28
D gene: .
clone size: .
CDR3 DNA: TGTGCCAGCAGCGGCTCCTATCGGGGACTGAACTTC
CDR3 protein: CASSGSYRGLNF

J gene: TRBJ1-1
V gene: TRBV7-2
D gene: .
clone size: .
CDR3 DNA: TGTGCCAGCAGCTTAGACAGGGCGTACACTGAAGCTTTCTTT
CDR3 protein: CASSLDRAYTEAFF

J gene: TRBJ2-7
V gene: TRBV30
D gene: TRBD1
clone size: .
CDR3 DNA: TGTGCCTGGACGGGACAGGCGTCCTACGAGCAGTACTTC
CDR3 protein: CAWTGQASYEQYF

J gene: TRBJ2-7
V gene: TRBV9
D gene: .
clone size: .
CDR3 DNA: TGTGCCAGCAGCGTAGAGGAGGGGCCGTACGAGCAGTACTTC
CDR3 protein: CASSVEEGPYEQYF

J gene: TRBJ2-7
V gene: TRBV10-2
D gene: .
clone size: .
CDR3 DNA: TGCGCCAGCAGTGATTACGTCCTACAGGGTTACGAGCAGTACTTC
CDR3 protein: CASSDYVLQGYEQYF

J gene: TRBJ1-2
V gene: TRBV28
D gene: TRBD1
clone size: .
CDR3 DNA: TGTGCCAGCCGTCCACAGGGGGGGGGCTACACCTTC
CDR3 protein: CASRPQGGGYTF

J gene: TRBJ2-1
V gene: TRBV7-9
D gene: .
clone size: few
CDR3 DNA: TGTGCCAGCAGCTTAGTCCAGGGGTGGTACAATGAGCAGTTCTTC
CDR3 protein: CASSLVQGWYNEQFF

J gene: TRBJ2-1
V gene: TRBV6-5
D gene: .
clone size: .
CDR3 DNA: TGTGCCAGCAGTAGCGGACAGGAGCAGTTCTTC
CDR3 protein: CASSSGQEQFF

J gene: TRBJ2-2
V gene: TRBV9
D gene: .
clone size: once
CDR3 DNA: TGTGCCAGCAGCGTAGGAGGGAACACCGGGGAGCTGTTTTTT
CDR3 protein: CASSVGGNTGELFF

J gene: TRBJ1-4
V gene: TRBV7-2
D gene: .
clone size: few
CDR3 DNA: TGTGCCAGCAGCTTAGGACACGCTGGACTGAATAATGAAAAACTGTTTTTT
CDR3 protein: CASSLGHAGLNNEKLFF

J gene: TRBJ2-1
V gene: TRBV7-2
D gene: .
clone size: .
CDR3 DNA: TGTGCCAGCAGCCCACCGACAGGTCACAATGAGCAGTTCTTC
CDR3 protein: CASSPPTGHNEQFF

J gene: TRBJ2-1
V gene: TRBV7-2
D gene: TRBD1
clone size: .
CDR3 DNA: TGTGCCAGCAGCGCTAGACCCGGGACAGGGGGGTACCGGGTCTTC
CDR3 protein: CASSARPGTGGYRVF

J gene: TRBJ2-7
V gene: TRBV19
D gene: .
clone size: .
CDR3 DNA: TGTGCCAGTAGCCTGGTCGGGGTAGGAGCCTACGAGCAGTACTTC
CDR3 protein: CASSLVGVGAYEQYF

J gene: TRBJ1-1
V gene: TRBV2
D gene: .
clone size: .
CDR3 DNA: TGTGCCAGCAGCCACACGAACACTGAAGCTTTCTTT
CDR3 protein: CASSHTNTEAFF

J gene: TRBJ1-6
V gene: TRBV6-5
D gene: TRBD1
clone size: .
CDR3 DNA: TGTGCCAGCAGACAGGGGGTAGGGTCACCCCTCCACTTT
CDR3 protein: CASRQGVGSPLHF

J gene: TRBJ1-2
V gene: TRBV28
D gene: TRBD1
clone size: .
CDR3 DNA: TGTGCCAGCAGTTTTTTGATGTTAGGGGGCAGCTATGGCTACACCTTC
CDR3 protein: CASSFLMLGGSYGYTF

J gene: TRBJ1-5
V gene: TRBV19
D gene: TRBD1
clone size: .
CDR3 DNA: TGTGCCAGTAGTACCACAGGGGGTATAGGGCAGCCCCAGCATTTT
CDR3 protein: CASSTTGGIGQPQHF

J gene: TRBJ1-1
V gene: TRBV15
D gene: TRBD1
clone size: few
CDR3 DNA: TGTGCCACCGTACAGGGGTTCGCGGGCACTGAAGCTTTCTTT
CDR3 protein: CATVQGFAGTEAFF

J gene: TRBJ1-2
V gene: TRBV29-1
D gene: TRBD1
clone size: .
CDR3 DNA: TGCAGCGTTGACCTTCGCAGGGGGTACGATGGCTACACCTTC
CDR3 protein: CSVDLRRGYDGYTF

J gene: TRBJ2-1
V gene: TRBV5-6
D gene: .
clone size: .
CDR3 DNA: TGTGCCAGCAGGTCACTAGGTGAGCAGTTCTTC
CDR3 protein: CASRSLGEQFF

J gene: TRBJ1-1
V gene: TRBV27
D gene: .
clone size: .
CDR3 DNA: TGTGCCAGCAGTTTGACAGGCGCCAATTCCAGGAACACTGAAGCTTTCTTT
CDR3 protein: CASSLTGANSRNTEAFF

J gene: TRBJ2-3
V gene: TRBV28
D gene: TRBD1
clone size: .
CDR3 DNA: TGTGCCAGCAGTTTATACAGGGGCGCTTCTAGCACAGATACGCAGTATTTT
CDR3 protein: CASSLYRGASSTDTQYF

J gene: TRBJ2-5
V gene: TRBV15
D gene: TRBD2
clone size: .
CDR3 DNA: TGTGCCACCAGCCCTGGTAGCGGGGGAGGCCAAGAGACCCAGTACTTC
CDR3 protein: CATSPGSGGGQETQYF

J gene: TRBJ1-4
V gene: TRBV6-5
D gene: .
clone size: .
CDR3 DNA: TGTGCCAGCAGTTACCTGAGCCATGAAAAACTGTTTTTT
CDR3 protein: CASSYLSHEKLFF

J gene: TRBJ2-3
V gene: TRBV7-3
D gene: TRBD2
clone size: few
CDR3 DNA: TGTGCCAGCAGCTTAAACGGGGGGATTGGGGCGAGCACAGATACGCAGTATTTT
CDR3 protein: CASSLNGGIGASTDTQYF